Following are 32 T cell receptor beta chains from one sample sequenced in a study of cytomegalovirus exposure and HLA in healthy donors. PCR used 60 Vbeta primers and 13 Jbeta primers. Measured with immunoSEQ multiplex PCR; TCRdb has only the in-frame clones, and not every one. In all, the sample yields about 60,000 clones. The sample comprised PBMCs. The receptors shown here come from a boy younger than 18 in good health and CMV-seronegative.

This chain connects TRBV6-4 to TRBJ1-2, with 9 bases that match TRBD1. CDR1 and CDR2 (germline): MRHNA, SNTAGT. The CDR3 has 13 amino acids. The V gene end was trimmed by 7 bases and the J gene end by 6 bases; junction bases not matched to a gene: 6. CDR3 residues: CASTRTGEDGYTF. DNA of the CDR3: TGTGCCAGCACCCGGACAGGGGAGGATGGCTACACCTTC.

The chain links TRBV2 to TRBJ1-4; 8 nucleotides match TRBD1. J lost 4 bases, V lost 5 bases, and 6 bases had no gene match. The CDR3 is 15 amino acids. CDR1 and CDR2 from the germline V gene are SNHLY and FYNNEI. This CDR3 reads CASSYGDRFNEKLFF. In nucleotides, the CDR3 is TGTGCCAGCAGTTACGGGGACAGGTTTAATGAAAAACTGTTTTTT.

The chain couples TRBV6-6 to TRBJ2-7; possibly TRBD2 for D (6 bases). This CDR3 is built from 13 residues. Between the trimmed V and J ends, which lost 2 bases and 5 bases, there was a span of 10 bases. Germline V CDR1 and CDR2: MNHNY, SVGAGI (reference sequence). CDR3 DNA: TGTGCCAGCAGTTACGGGAGGCGCGACGAGCAGTACTTC. Translated, it gives CASSYGRRDEQYF.

The V gene is TRBV25-1, the J gene TRBJ1-1, with unresolved D. V was pared by 5 bases and J by 2 bases, with 6 bases between. In germline, CDR1 is MGHDK, CDR2 SYGVNS. This CDR3 is built from 12 residues. The CDR3 bases are TGTGCCAGCAGTATTCTCAACACTGAAGCTTTCTTT. Translated, it gives CASSILNTEAFF.

J is TRBJ2-2 and V is TRBV6-1, with 8 bases matching TRBD1. V was clipped by 5 bases and J by 6 bases; unmatched bases: 2. CDR1 and CDR2 from the germline V gene are MNHNS and SASEGT. This CDR3 is 13 amino acids long. Here the CDR3 DNA reads TGTGCCAGCAGTCCACAGGGGGCCGGGGAGCTGTTTTTT. This encodes CASSPQGAGELFF.

V is TRBV5-1 and J is TRBJ2-1; D is ambiguous. V was clipped by 0 bases and J by 0 bases, with 13 bases between them. The CDR3 contains 17 residues. Germline loops: CDR1 SGHRS, CDR2 YFSETQ. CDR3 protein: CASSLVQSSPSYNEQFF. The CDR3 DNA reads TGCGCCAGCAGCTTGGTGCAAAGTAGCCCCTCCTACAATGAGCAGTTCTTC.

This chain links TRBV2 with TRBJ1-2; TRBD1 might be the D (5 bases). This CDR3 comprises 13 residues. The germline CDR1 and CDR2 sequences are SNHLY and FYNNEI. V was clipped by 9 bases and J by 8 bases, with 19 bases between them. The CDR3 is CASTRDLKEGYTF. CDR3 sequence (DNA): TGTGCCAGTACCCGGGACTTAAAAGAGGGCTACACCTTC.

This chain links TRBV10-3 with TRBJ1-1; 7 bases are shared with TRBD1. The CDR3 has 17 amino acids. V was pared by 1 base and J by 4 bases, with 12 bases of the junction left unmatched. The germline CDR1 and CDR2 sequences are ENHRY and SYGVKD. CDR3 protein: CAISEYGNWDSPTEAFF. In DNA, the CDR3 is TGTGCCATCAGTGAGTACGGGAACTGGGACAGCCCCACTGAAGCTTTCTTT.

V and J are TRBV4-1 and TRBJ2-7; 9 nucleotides align to TRBD2. The CDR3 is made up of 15 amino acids. With V trimmed by 0 bases and J by 5 bases, 5 bases remained unmatched. CDR1 is MGHRA and CDR2 is YSYEKL in the germline V gene. The CDR3 coding sequence is TGCGCCAGCAGCCAAGATCGGGGACTAGCAAACGAGCAGTACTTC. This gives the protein CASSQDRGLANEQYF.

This CDR3 is CASSITTNPGQPQHF. DNA for the CDR3: TGTGCCAGTAGTATAACAACGAATCCGGGACAGCCCCAGCATTTT. The rearrangement joins TRBV19 to TRBJ1-5; D gene uncertain. CDR3 length: 15 residues. With 2 bases removed from V and 7 bases from J, the gap between germline ends came to 15 bases. Germline V gene lookup returns CDR1 LNHDA and CDR2 SQIVND (reference sequence).

The genes are TRBV19 and TRBJ2-5; 8 bases map to TRBD2. There are 16 residues in the CDR3. The junction had 9 bases not matched to a gene; V was cut back by 5 bases and J by 1 base. The V gene's germline CDR1 is LNHDA and CDR2 SQIVND (reference sequence). The CDR3 coding sequence is TGTGCCAGTAGTCCTGCGGGGGGTGTCCTCCAAGAGACCCAGTACTTC. It codes for CASSPAGGVLQETQYF.

CDR3 bases: TGTGCCTGGAGTGTATCGCCAGGGGCGAGTGAAAAACTGTTTTTT. This sequence encodes CAWSVSPGASEKLFF. The V call is TRBV30, the J call TRBJ1-4; a weak D match, TRBD1 (6 bases). Germline V gene lookup returns CDR1 GTSNPN and CDR2 SVGIG (reference sequence). V shed 0 bases and J shed 7 bases, with 15 bases lying between them. The CDR3 runs to 15 residues.

The chain combines TRBV10-1 with TRBJ2-2, with D unclear. V was shortened by 3 bases and J by 3 bases, with 5 bases between the two germline ends. The CDR3 totals 13 residues. CDR1 and CDR2 from the germline V gene are WNHNN and SYGVQD (reference sequence). CDR3 in amino acids: CASSDIDTGELFF. The CDR3 nucleotides read TGCGCCAGCAGTGATATCGACACCGGGGAGCTGTTTTTT.

In DNA form, the CDR3 reads TGCAGCGTTGAAAAGGGGGCGGATGGCTACACCTTC. Translating it yields CSVEKGADGYTF. This chain joins TRBV29-1 and TRBJ1-2; 7 positions match TRBD1. The CDR3 spans 12 residues. Germline values: CDR1 SQVTM, CDR2 ANQGSEA. V lost 2 bases and J lost 6; bases outside the gene matches: 3.

The chain uses TRBV6-1 and TRBJ2-7, with D hard to call. Germline V gene lookup returns CDR1 MNHNS and CDR2 SASEGT. V was trimmed by 8 bases and J by 2 bases, leaving 13 bases between them. The CDR3 extends over 13 amino acids. The CDR3 protein is CASEPDNPYEQYF. The CDR3, as DNA: TGTGCCAGCGAACCCGACAACCCCTACGAGCAGTACTTC.

The J gene is TRBJ1-3, the V gene TRBV30, with D uncertain. The CDR3 covers 13 residues. Looked up from germline, CDR1 is GTSNPN and CDR2 is SVGIG (reference sequence). Trimming removed 4 bases from V and 0 bases from J, with 7 bases in between. The CDR3 protein is CAWMGSSGNTIYF. The CDR3 DNA reads TGTGCCTGGATGGGCAGCTCTGGAAACACCATATATTTT.

The V and J genes are TRBV19 and TRBJ1-4, with D unresolved. Germline V lookup: CDR1 LNHDA, CDR2 SQIVND (reference sequence). V was shortened by 3 bases and J by 4 bases, with 9 bases between the two germline ends. This CDR3 contains 14 residues. For the CDR3, the DNA is TGTGCCAGTAGTATTTCAGGAGGTAATGAAAAACTGTTTTTT. It yields the protein CASSISGGNEKLFF.

This chain uses TRBV19 with TRBJ2-7, with D possibly being TRBD2 (5 bases). There are 13 residues in the CDR3. Trimming stripped 8 bases from V and 2 bases from J, with 13 bases between. CDR1 LNHDA and CDR2 SQIVND come from the germline V gene (reference sequence). In DNA, the CDR3 is TGTGCCAGTTCGGCTAGCCTCGCCTACGAGCAGTACTTC. This gives the protein CASSASLAYEQYF.

DNA of the CDR3: TGTGCCAGCAGCTTAGTCGGGACACACTACGAGCAGTACTTC. Amino acid sequence: CASSLVGTHYEQYF. The chain couples TRBV7-9 to TRBJ2-7; TRBD1 is a possible D gene (6 bases). The V and J ends lost 1 base and 3 bases respectively, with 10 bases between them. Germline assignment: CDR1 SEHNR and CDR2 FQNEAQ (reference sequence). The CDR3 totals 14 residues.

The V gene is TRBV7-3, the J gene TRBJ2-2, with 16 bases identical to TRBD2. After removal of 4 bases from V and 5 bases from J, the junction contained 7 bases not matched to a gene. CDR3 length: 18 residues. Germline lookup yields CDR1 SGHTA and CDR2 FQGTGA. The CDR3 DNA follows: TGTGCCAGCAGCTCGGGACTAGCGGGAGGGCCGGGTACCGGGGAGCTGTTTTTT. Translating it yields CASSSGLAGGPGTGELFF.

The chain couples TRBV19 to TRBJ2-3, with D uncertain. Per germline, CDR1 LNHDA and CDR2 SQIVND (reference sequence). This CDR3 comprises 15 residues. Trimming left V 5 bases short and J 6 bases short, with 18 bases between. DNA of the CDR3: TGTGCCAGTAGTTCGGCCCAATTCACAGTGGATACGCAGTATTTT. Translation: CASSSAQFTVDTQYF. Full variable domain (remainder filled in from reference TRBV19 and TRBJ2-3): DGGITQSPKYLFRKEGQNVTLSCEQNLNHDAMYWYRQDPGQGLRLIYYSQIVNDFQKGDIAEGYSVSREKKESFPLTVTSAQKNPTAFYLCASSSAQFTVDTQYFGPGTRLTVL.

This chain joins TRBV6-5 and TRBJ2-5; no clear D. The DNA end lines up better with TRBJ2-7; the J call may be wrong. The CDR3 consists of 12 residues. Germline CDR1 MNHEY, CDR2 SVGAGI. The CDR3 nucleotides are TGTGCCAGCAGTTACTCTTCCTACGAGCAGTACTTC. The encoded protein is CASSYSSYEQYF.

This chain joins TRBV10-3 and TRBJ2-3; 11 positions agree with TRBD2. V was clipped by 9 bases and J by 1 base; unmatched bases: 6. The CDR3 consists of 15 residues. Germline V gene sequence: CDR1 ENHRY, CDR2 SYGVKD. The CDR3 here is CAMDSGGAGTDTQYF. The CDR3 nucleotides are TGTGCCATGGATAGCGGGGGGGCCGGCACAGATACGCAGTATTTT.

This chain joins TRBV5-5 and TRBJ1-2; 7 positions match TRBD1. The CDR3 extends over 13 amino acids. Unmatched junction bases numbered 4, after V lost 4 bases and J lost 4 bases. Per the germline V gene, CDR1 is SGHKS and CDR2 is YYEKEE (reference sequence). The DNA of the CDR3 is TGTGCCAGCAGCACGGGACAGCCCTATGGCTACACCTTC. It encodes CASSTGQPYGYTF.

For this clone: At one end the junction does not follow the germline gene, possibly because of a read error. J is TRBJ1-5 and V is TRBV19; D possibly corresponds to TRBD1 (6 bases). There are 14 residues in the CDR3. Germline CDR1 reads LNHDA; CDR2 reads SQIVND (reference sequence). CDR3 region: CASTITGPDQLQHF. The CDR3 coding sequence is TGTGCCAGTACCATAACAGGGCCGGATCAGCTCCAGCATTTT. Variable domain in full (rest from reference TRBV19 and TRBJ1-5): DGGITQSPKYLFRKEGQNVTLSCEQNLNHDAMYWYRQDPGQGLRLIYYSQIVNDFQKGDIAEGYSVSREKKESFPLTVTSAQKNPTAFYLCASTITGPDQLQHFGDGTRLSIL.

The rearrangement uses TRBV5-1 and TRBJ2-3; 7 positions agree with TRBD2. The CDR3 consists of 15 residues. V was clipped by 1 base and J by 3 bases; unmatched bases: 5. The V gene's germline CDR1 is SGHRS and CDR2 YFSETQ. CDR3 DNA: TGCGCCAGCAGCTTGCAAGGCGGGGGTACAGATACGCAGTATTTT. Amino acids: CASSLQGGGTDTQYF.

The chain recombines TRBV30 with TRBJ1-1; 8 bases map to TRBD1. Germline CDR1 reads GTSNPN; CDR2 reads SVGIG (reference sequence). V lost 5 bases to trimming and J lost 10 bases; unmatched junction nucleotides: 9. The CDR3 is 12 amino acids. CDR3 nucleotide sequence: TGTGCCTGGGGACAGGGCTCACCCACAGCTTTCTTT. Its protein product is CAWGQGSPTAFF.

The chain links TRBV2 to TRBJ1-2, with 9 bases that match TRBD1. After removal of 2 bases from V and 7 bases from J, the junction contained 2 bases not matched to a gene. Germline CDR1 is SNHLY and CDR2 is FYNNEI. This CDR3 spans 13 amino acids. The CDR3 loop reads CASSETGGSGYTF. As DNA, the CDR3 is TGTGCCAGCAGTGAAACAGGGGGCTCTGGCTACACCTTC. The full variable domain, completed using reference TRBV2 and TRBJ1-2, is EPEVTQTPSHQVTQMGQEVILRCVPISNHLYFYWYRQILGQKVEFLVSFYNNEISEKSEIFDDQFSVERPDGSNFTLKIRSTKLEDSAMYFCASSETGGSGYTFGSGTRLTVV.

This sequence joins TRBV7-2 and TRBJ2-2; D gene unclear. Germline V lookup: CDR1 SGHTA, CDR2 FQGNSA. CDR3 length: 15 residues. Trimming left V 1 base short and J 2 bases short, with 8 bases between. The CDR3 DNA reads TGTGCCAGCAGCTTAGTCGGAGTTAACACCGGGGAGCTGTTTTTT. Translated: CASSLVGVNTGELFF.

This chain uses TRBV19 with TRBJ1-4; perhaps TRBD1 as D (5 bases). The germline V and J ends were trimmed by 1 base and 5 bases, with 11 bases remaining between them. Germline CDR1 LNHDA, CDR2 SQIVND (reference sequence). The CDR3 consists of 15 residues. CDR3 nucleotides: TGTGCCAGTAGTATAGCTGACAGCCTCAATGAAAAACTGTTTTTT. Its protein product is CASSIADSLNEKLFF.

The rearrangement joins TRBV9 to TRBJ2-1; the D is unclear. Trimming took off 6 bases at V and 6 bases at J, with 4 bases between the two ends. Per germline, CDR1 SGDLS and CDR2 YYNGEE. CDR3 length equals 10 residues. DNA of the CDR3: TGTGCCAGCACGAGCAATGAGCAGTTCTTC. Translating gives CASTSNEQFF. Combining the CDR3 with reference TRBV9 and TRBJ2-1 gives the whole variable domain DSGVTQTPKHLITATGQRVTLRCSPRSGDLSVYWYQQSLDQGLQFLIQYYNGEERAKGNILERFSAQQFPDLHSELNLSSLELGDSALYFCASTSNEQFFGPGTRLTVL.

This sequence joins TRBV7-9 and TRBJ1-1, with D perhaps matching TRBD1 (5 bases). Germline lookup yields CDR1 SEHNR and CDR2 FQNEAQ (reference sequence). The germline V and J ends were trimmed by 2 bases and 5 bases, with 9 bases remaining between them. This CDR3 spans 13 amino acids. The CDR3 reads CASSLQGRTEAFF. In DNA form, the CDR3 reads TGTGCCAGCAGCTTACAGGGTAGGACTGAAGCTTTCTTT.